One T cell receptor (beta chain) is described in this entry. Its antigen is as yet unknown. The CDR3 extends over 15 amino acids. Trimming took 4 bases from V and 5 from J; bases not matched to a gene: 5. CDR1 and CDR2 (germline): MDHEN, SYDVKM. The data derive from a study of Ad26.COV2.S vaccination and SARS-CoV-2 variants. Described treatment: about 20 received Ad26.COV2.S at low or high dose, single or two shots; roughly five received placebo; per-sample allocation not given. Day 63 following the first vaccine or placebo injection was when the samples were taken. Regarding the study as a whole: Reportedly, after vaccination the spike-specific CD8+ and CD4+ T cell responses displayed substantial breadth.

Profiling relied on immunoSEQ multiplex PCR, and the TCRdb table lists in-frame clones only, not all of them. Of around 370,000 clones listed, around 84% are singletons. V and J are TRBV28 and TRBJ2-7; 13 bases map to TRBD2. The sample in question was peripheral blood, obtained in a trial of Ad26.COV2.S vaccine versus placebo. This clonotype originated in a person between 18 and 65 years old who received the Ad26.COV2.S COVID-19 vaccine or a placebo. CDR3 in DNA: TGTGCCAGCAGTTCACTAGCGGGAGGGTCCAACGAGCAGTACTTC. It specifies CASSSLAGGSNEQYF.